This T cell receptor (beta chain) was obtained from a study of CD8 T cells in ankylosing spondylitis. Study findings and constraints: There was reportedly significant enrichment of clones that were disease-linked in matched ankylosing spondylitis synovial fluid. Ankylosing spondylitis blood appeared to carry a characteristic TCR beta motif of roughly 8 highly homologous variants.

About this clonotype: The antigen remains unidentified.

TCRdb itself ran the 5' RACE reads through MiXCR, one entry per CDR3 protein. Seen here are about 250,000 distinct CDR3 sequences, 30% to 40% observed once, and the top ten hold about 4%. This clonotype was obtained from a male donor with ankylosing spondylitis or in good health (not recorded which). Material for sequencing was blood, either unsorted or a sorted T cell fraction (not recorded which).

The CDR3 here is CASSDGFSSTDTQYF. The DNA of the CDR3 is TGCGCCAGCAGTGATGGCTTCTCTAGCACAGATACGCAGTATTTT. The chain recombines TRBV10-1 with TRBJ2-3; D unresolved. The CDR3 contains 15 residues. With 3 bases removed from V and 0 bases from J, the gap between germline ends came to 10 bases. CDR1 is WNHNN, CDR2 SYGVQD, per germline (reference sequence).